The sequence of this TCR beta chain was determined in a study of T cells after yellow fever vaccination. Regarding the study as a whole: Clones from primary vaccination mostly reappeared after the booster (around 96% CD4, around 90% CD8).

This clonotype has only a few counts. The antigen is unknown. This CDR3 is built from 15 residues. Trimming cost V 0 bases and J 6 bases; bases outside gene matches: 3. Per the germline V gene, CDR1 is ENHRY and CDR2 is SYGVKD. 5'RACE template switching added a universal primer site and UMIs to TCR cDNA. TCRdb used MiXCR to reprocess the 5' RACE reads, holding one entry per CDR3 protein. The table lists fewer than 450,000 distinct CDR3 sequences, roughly 12% of them singletons. The source is a man between 18 and 35 years old who received the YFV17D yellow fever vaccine. Sequenced here: PBMCs, sampled on the day of the first yellow fever vaccination. The chain has TRBV10-3 and TRBJ2-4; 9 bases agree with TRBD1. The CDR3 region has the DNA TGTGCCATCAGTGAGTCGAAGGGACAGGGAAACATTCAGTACTTC. It translates to CAISESKGQGNIQYF.